Sequencing of this T cell receptor (beta chain) was carried out in a study of OX40 agonist ivuxolimab in advanced cancers. The overall study: Past anti-PD-1, anti-PD-L1 or anti-CTLA-4 therapy was accepted, and 40% had received some.

Libraries were prepared by immunoSEQ multiplex PCR; TCRdb keeps only in-frame clonotypes and omits some of them. The table shows about 73,000 clones, with about 81% occurring only once. This CDR3 has 15 residues. Germline CDR1 reads MNHEY; CDR2 reads SVGAGI. The V gene end was trimmed by 5 bases and the J gene end by 6 bases; junction bases not matched to a gene: 9. The sequencing used CD4+ or CD8+ T cells sorted from blood, collected in a trial of the OX40 agonist ivuxolimab. The genes are TRBV6-5 and TRBJ1-2, with 10 positions matching TRBD1. The source of this sequence is an adult with an advanced solid tumor such as melanoma, head and neck, liver or kidney cancer. The CDR3 reads CASSPPGQGKDGYTF. Written as DNA, the CDR3 is TGTGCCAGCAGTCCCCCGGGACAGGGGAAGGATGGCTACACCTTC.